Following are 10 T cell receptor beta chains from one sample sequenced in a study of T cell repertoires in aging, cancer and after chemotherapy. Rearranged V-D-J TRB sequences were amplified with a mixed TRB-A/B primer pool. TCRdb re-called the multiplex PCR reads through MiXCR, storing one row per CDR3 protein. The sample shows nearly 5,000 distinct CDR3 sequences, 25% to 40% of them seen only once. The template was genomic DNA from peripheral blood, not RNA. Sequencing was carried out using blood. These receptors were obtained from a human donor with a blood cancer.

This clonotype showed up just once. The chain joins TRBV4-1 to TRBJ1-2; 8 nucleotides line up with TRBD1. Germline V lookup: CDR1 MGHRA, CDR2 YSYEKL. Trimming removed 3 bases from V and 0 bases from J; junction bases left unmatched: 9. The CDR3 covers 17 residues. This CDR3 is CASSHPYGQGPNYGYTF. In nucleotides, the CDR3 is TGCGCCAGCAGCCACCCATACGGACAGGGACCTAACTATGGCTACACCTTC.

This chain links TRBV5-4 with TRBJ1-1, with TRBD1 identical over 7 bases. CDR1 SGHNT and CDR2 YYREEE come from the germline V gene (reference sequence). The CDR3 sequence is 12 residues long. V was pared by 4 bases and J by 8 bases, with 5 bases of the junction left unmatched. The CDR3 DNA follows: TGTGCCAGCAGCCAGGACAGGCGAGAAGCTTTCTTT. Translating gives CASSQDRREAFF.

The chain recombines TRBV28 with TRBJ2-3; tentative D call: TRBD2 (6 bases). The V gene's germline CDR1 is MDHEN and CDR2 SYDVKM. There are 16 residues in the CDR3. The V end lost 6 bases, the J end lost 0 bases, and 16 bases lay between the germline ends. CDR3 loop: CASSRAGGRSTDTQYF. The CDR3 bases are TGTGCCAGCAGCAGGGCCGGGGGTCGAAGCACAGATACGCAGTATTTT.

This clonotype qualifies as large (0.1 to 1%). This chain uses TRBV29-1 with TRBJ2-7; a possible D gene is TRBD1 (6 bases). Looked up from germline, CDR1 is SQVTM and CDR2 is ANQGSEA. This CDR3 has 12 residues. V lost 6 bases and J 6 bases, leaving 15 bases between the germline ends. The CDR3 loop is CSVRILDSEQYF. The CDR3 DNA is TGCAGCGTCAGAATATTGGACAGCGAGCAGTACTTC.

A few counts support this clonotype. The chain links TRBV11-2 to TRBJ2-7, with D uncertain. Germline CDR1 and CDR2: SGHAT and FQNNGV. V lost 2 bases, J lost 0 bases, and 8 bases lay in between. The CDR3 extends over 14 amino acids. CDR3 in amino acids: CASSLFTVSYEQYF. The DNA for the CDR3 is TGTGCCAGCAGCTTATTCACAGTCTCCTACGAGCAGTACTTC.

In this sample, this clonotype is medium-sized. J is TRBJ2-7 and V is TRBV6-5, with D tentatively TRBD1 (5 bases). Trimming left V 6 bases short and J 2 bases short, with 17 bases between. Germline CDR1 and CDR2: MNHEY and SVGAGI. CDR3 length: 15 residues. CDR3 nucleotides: TGTGCCAGCAGCCGGGCCTTCACAGGTCCCTACGAGCAGTACTTC. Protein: CASSRAFTGPYEQYF.

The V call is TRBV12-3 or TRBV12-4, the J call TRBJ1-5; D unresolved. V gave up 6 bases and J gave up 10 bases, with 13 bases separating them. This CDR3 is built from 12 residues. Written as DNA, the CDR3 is TGTGCCAGCAGCGAAACTGACGCCCCCCAGCATTTT. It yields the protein CASSETDAPQHF.

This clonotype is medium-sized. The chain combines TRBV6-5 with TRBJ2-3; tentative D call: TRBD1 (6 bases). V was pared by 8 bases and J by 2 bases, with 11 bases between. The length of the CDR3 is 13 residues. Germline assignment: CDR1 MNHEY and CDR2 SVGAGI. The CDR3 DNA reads TGTGCCAGCCAAAGGACAGTCACAGATACGCAGTATTTT. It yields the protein CASQRTVTDTQYF.

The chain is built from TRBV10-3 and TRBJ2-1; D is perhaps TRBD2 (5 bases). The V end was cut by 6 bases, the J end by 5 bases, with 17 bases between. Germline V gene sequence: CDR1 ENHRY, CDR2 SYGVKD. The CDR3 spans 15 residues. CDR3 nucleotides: TGTGCCATCAGCCCGGCCCCTTTGCGGGACAATGAGCAGTTCTTC. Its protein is CAISPAPLRDNEQFF.

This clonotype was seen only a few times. DNA for the CDR3: TGTGCCAGCACGCGTCGGGGGCGGAGTGAGCAGTTCTTC. Encoded protein: CASTRRGRSEQFF. The gene calls are TRBV13 and TRBJ2-1; perhaps D is TRBD1 or TRBD2 (6 bases each). The germline V gene has CDR1 PRHDT and CDR2 FYEKMQ (reference sequence). The CDR3 length is 13 residues. V lost 7 bases, J lost 9 bases, and 16 bases lay in between.